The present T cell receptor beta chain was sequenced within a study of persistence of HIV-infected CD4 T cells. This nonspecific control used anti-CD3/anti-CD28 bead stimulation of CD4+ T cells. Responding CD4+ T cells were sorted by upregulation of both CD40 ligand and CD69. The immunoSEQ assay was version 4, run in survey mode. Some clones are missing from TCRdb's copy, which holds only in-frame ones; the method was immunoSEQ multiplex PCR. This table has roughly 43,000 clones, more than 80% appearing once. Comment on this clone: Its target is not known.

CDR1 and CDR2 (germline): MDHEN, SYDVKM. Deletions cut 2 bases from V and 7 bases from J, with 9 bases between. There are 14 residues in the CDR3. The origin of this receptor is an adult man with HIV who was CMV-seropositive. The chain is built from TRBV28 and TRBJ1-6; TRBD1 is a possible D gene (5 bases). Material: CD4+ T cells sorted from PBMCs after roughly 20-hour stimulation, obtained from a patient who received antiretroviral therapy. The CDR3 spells CASSLGGNNSPLHF. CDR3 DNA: TGTGCCAGCAGTTTAGGGGGAAACAATTCACCCCTCCACTTT.